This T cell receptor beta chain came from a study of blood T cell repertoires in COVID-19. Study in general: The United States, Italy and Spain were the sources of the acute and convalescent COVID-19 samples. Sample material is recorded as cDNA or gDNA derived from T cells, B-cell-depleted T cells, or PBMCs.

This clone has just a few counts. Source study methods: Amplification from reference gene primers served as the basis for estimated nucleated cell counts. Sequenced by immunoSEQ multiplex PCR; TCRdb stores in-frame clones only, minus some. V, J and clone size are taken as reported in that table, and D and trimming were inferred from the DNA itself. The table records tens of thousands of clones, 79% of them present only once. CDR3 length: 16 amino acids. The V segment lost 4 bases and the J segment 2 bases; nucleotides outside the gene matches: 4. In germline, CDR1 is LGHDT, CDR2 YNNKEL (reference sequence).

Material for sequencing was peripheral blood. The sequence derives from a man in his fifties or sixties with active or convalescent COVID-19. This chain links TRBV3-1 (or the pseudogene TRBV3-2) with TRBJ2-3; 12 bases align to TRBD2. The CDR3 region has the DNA TGTGCCAGCAGCCCTGGACTAGCGGGGAACACAGATACGCAGTATTTT. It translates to CASSPGLAGNTDTQYF.